The T cell receptor beta chain described here comes from a study of graft-versus-host responses after intestinal transplantation. Assay used: immunoSEQ multiplex PCR; TCRdb lists only in-frame clones, some missing. Seen here are over 35,000 clones, about 89% observed once, and the top ten hold approximately 2.2%. The CDR3 extends over 15 amino acids. Germline loops: CDR1 MDHEN, CDR2 SYDVKM. Trimming took 3 bases from V and 1 from J, leaving 10 bases between them. This material consisted of PBMCs, taken about 310 days after intestinal transplant. The TCR sequence derives from a human patient who received an intestinal transplant, so some T cells may come from the graft donor. This chain joins TRBV28 and TRBJ2-1; D is unresolved. CDR3 region: CASSLASRSYNEQFF. The CDR3 bases are TGTGCCAGCAGTTTGGCCTCCCGTTCCTACAATGAGCAGTTCTTC.